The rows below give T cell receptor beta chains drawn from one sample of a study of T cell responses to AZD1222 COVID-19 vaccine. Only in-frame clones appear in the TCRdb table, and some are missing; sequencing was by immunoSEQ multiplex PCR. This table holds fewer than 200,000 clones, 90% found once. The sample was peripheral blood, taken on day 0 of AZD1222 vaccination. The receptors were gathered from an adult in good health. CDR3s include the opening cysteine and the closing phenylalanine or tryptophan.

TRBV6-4,CASSDSSTSGGINEQFF
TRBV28,CASSFDPRHYGYTF
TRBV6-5,CASGQGWTEAFF
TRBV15,CATSRDRDRQTYEQYF
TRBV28,CASSATVNIYGYTF
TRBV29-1,CSGGLTPLEAFF
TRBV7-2,CASSLGRAGDGETQYF
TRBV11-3,CASSSGTGLEQYF
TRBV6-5,CASSYGGNEQFF
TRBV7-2,CASGGLSGSNQPQHF
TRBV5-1,CASSAGGDSYQPQHF
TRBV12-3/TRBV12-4,CASSLQGQPQHF
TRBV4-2,CASSQGNSGGSGANVLTF
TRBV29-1,CSVEEGMNTEAFF
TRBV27,CAFSKGLPSRRFF
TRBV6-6,CASSSALSGANVLTF
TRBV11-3,CASSLVSGAYGYTF
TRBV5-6,CASSLRGVNYNEQFF
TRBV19,CATRGVGQGSTNEKLFF
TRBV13,CASSPVTLRNSPLHF
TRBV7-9,CASSLAGYGYTF
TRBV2,CASSESRSDTQYF
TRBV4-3,CASSQTSWEKLFF
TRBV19,CATRTTSTDTQYF
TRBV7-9,CASSLDHLTDTQYF
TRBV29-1,CSVPGDYSYEQYF
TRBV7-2,CASSTRGPGQFF
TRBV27,CASSPFTGISNQPQHF
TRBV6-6,CASSPALGQGLSPLHF